The clone carrying this TCR beta chain was picked up a small number of times. Its antigen remains unidentified. Separate cDNA molecules each had unique molecular identifiers attached to them. MiXCR, run by TCRdb on the 5' RACE reads, gives a single entry per CDR3 protein. Counted here are tens of thousands of distinct CDR3 sequences, about 9% occurring once; the ten biggest clones make up roughly 6%. This record comes from a study of early T cells in non-severe SARS-CoV-2 infection. As for the study in general: It was bulk RNA from unsorted whole blood that was sequenced, and the chains were unpaired. Study conclusions and caveats: CD4 and private specificities were missed by VDJdb matching, which favored anti-spike CD8 responses.

The CDR3 runs 14 residues. The V gene end was trimmed by 8 bases and the J gene end by 8 bases; junction bases not matched to a gene: 11. Looked up from germline, CDR1 is SNHLY and CDR2 is FYNNEI. The clonotype originates from an adult who was a healthcare worker with PCR-confirmed SARS-CoV-2 infection or an uninfected control (not recorded which). V gene TRBV2 combines with J gene TRBJ1-4; TRBD1 matches at 7 bases. Sequenced sample: whole blood. The DNA of the CDR3 is TGTGCCAGCGGCCGACAGGGAGGAGGGGAAAAACTGTTTTTT. Protein: CASGRQGGGEKLFF.